This T cell receptor (beta chain) was found in a study of PD-1 blockade in classical Hodgkin lymphoma. Relapse after autologous stem cell transplantation occurred in every patient, and brentuximab vedotin exposure varied. TCRdb keeps only in-frame clones here, not all; method: immunoSEQ multiplex PCR. The sample lists 40,000 to 50,000 clones, around three quarters occurring once. Looked up from germline, CDR1 is MDHEN and CDR2 is SYDVKM. After removal of 4 bases from V and 4 bases from J, the junction contained 5 bases not matched to a gene. The CDR3 consists of 14 residues. The chain couples TRBV28 to TRBJ1-2, with 8 bases identical to TRBD1. The starting material was peripheral blood mononuclear cells (PBMCs), obtained at baseline. The TCR was taken from a human donor with classical Hodgkin lymphoma. This chain's CDR3 is CASSYGQGFYGYTF. The CDR3 DNA follows: TGTGCCAGCAGTTATGGACAGGGATTCTATGGCTACACCTTC.